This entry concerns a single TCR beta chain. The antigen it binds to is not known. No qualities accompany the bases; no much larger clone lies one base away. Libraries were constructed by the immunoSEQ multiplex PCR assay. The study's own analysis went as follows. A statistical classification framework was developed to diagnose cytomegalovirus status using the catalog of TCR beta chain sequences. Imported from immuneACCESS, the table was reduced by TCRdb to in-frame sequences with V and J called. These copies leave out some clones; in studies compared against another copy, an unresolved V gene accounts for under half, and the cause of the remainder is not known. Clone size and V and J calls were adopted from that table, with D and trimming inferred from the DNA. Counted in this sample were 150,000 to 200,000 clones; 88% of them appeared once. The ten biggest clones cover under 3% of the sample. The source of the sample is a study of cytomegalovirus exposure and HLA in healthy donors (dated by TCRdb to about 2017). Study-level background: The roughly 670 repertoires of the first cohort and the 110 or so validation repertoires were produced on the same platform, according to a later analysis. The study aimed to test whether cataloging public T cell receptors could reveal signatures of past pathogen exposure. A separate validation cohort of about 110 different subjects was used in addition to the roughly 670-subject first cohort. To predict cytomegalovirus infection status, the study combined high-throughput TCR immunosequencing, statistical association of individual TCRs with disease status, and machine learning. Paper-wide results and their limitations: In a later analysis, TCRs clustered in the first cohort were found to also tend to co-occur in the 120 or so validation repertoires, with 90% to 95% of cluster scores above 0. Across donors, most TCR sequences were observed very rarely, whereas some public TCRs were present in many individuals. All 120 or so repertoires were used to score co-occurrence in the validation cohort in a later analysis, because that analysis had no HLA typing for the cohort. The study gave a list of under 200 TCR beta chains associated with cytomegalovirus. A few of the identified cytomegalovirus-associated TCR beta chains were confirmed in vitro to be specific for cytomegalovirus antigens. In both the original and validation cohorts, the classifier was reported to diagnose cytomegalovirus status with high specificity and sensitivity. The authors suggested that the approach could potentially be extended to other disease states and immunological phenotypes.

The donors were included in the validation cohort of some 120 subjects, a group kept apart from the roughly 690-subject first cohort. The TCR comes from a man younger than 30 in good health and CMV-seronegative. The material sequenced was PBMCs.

CDR3 protein: CASSYGPTDTQYF. The DNA sequence is TGTGCCAGCAGCTATGGCCCCACGGATACGCAGTATTTT. The V gene is TRBV7-9 and the J gene is TRBJ2-3; the D gene cannot be resolved reliably. CDR1 and CDR2 were assigned from the germline V gene (reference sequence) as SEHNR and FQNEAQ. The trim is 4 bases for V and 6 bases for J, with a gap of 11 bases between the germline ends. From the cysteine through the phenylalanine, the CDR3 covers 13 amino acids. Only CDR3 DNA remains: 39 bases, in frame from the first base.